This T cell receptor (beta chain) was captured by sequencing in a study of T cell changes during pregnancy in multiple sclerosis. The table lists this clone with a count of one. CDR3 length equals 12 residues. The V and J ends lost 7 bases and 6 bases respectively, with 13 bases between them. Germline CDR1 and CDR2: SEHNR and FQNEAQ (reference sequence). Only in-frame clones appear in the TCRdb table, and some are missing; sequencing was by immunoSEQ multiplex PCR. The data show 70,000 to 90,000 clones, with approximately 95% seen just once and over 0.8% held by the top ten. The rearrangement uses TRBV7-9 and TRBJ2-7; tentative D call: TRBD1 (6 bases). This material consisted of peripheral blood, taken in the first trimester of pregnancy. The sequence came from a female donor with multiple sclerosis, enrolled in a pregnancy study. The CDR3 sequence: CASIGKGVEQYF. The DNA for the CDR3 is TGTGCCAGCATCGGGAAGGGGGTCGAGCAGTACTTC.